The entry that follows covers one TCR beta chain sequence. This sample is part of a study of response to subunit inactivated influenza vaccine. Germline CDR1 is DFQATT and CDR2 is SNEGSKA (reference sequence). This CDR3 comprises 15 residues. V was cut by 0 bases and J by 1 base, with 9 bases left in between. TCRdb reprocessed the RT-PCR reads via MiXCR and lists one record per CDR3 protein. Among more than 700,000 distinct CDR3 sequences listed, approximately 21% were seen once. This receptor was obtained from a man between 50 and 59 years old who received an inactivated influenza vaccine. The V gene is TRBV20-1, the J gene TRBJ2-2; unclear D gene. This material consisted of PBMCs from blood, taken about 5 days after vaccination. Here the CDR3 DNA reads TGCAGTGCTAGAGATCTCAGATTGAACACCGGGGAGCTGTTTTTT. Residues: CSARDLRLNTGELFF.